Below are 10 T cell receptor beta chains sequenced from a single sample in a study of blood T cell repertoires in COVID-19. This table comes from immunoSEQ multiplex PCR, and its TCRdb copy is limited to in-frame clones, with some not included. This sample has roughly 200,000 clones, with approximately 85% found just once. Sequenced input: PBMCs or T cells enriched from blood (not recorded which). The receptors were gathered from a man aged 40-50 years who had recovered from COVID-19.

The rearrangement links TRBV2 to TRBJ2-3, with TRBD2 matching over 8 bases. Germline V gene sequence: CDR1 SNHLY, CDR2 FYNNEI. J lost 6 bases, V lost 5 bases, and 10 bases had no gene match. The CDR3 is 15 amino acids. CDR3 residues: CASSPGLAGRDTQYF. The CDR3 coding sequence is TGTGCCAGCAGTCCCGGACTAGCCGGGCGGGATACGCAGTATTTT.

The chain employs TRBV2 and TRBJ2-3, with D hard to call. Germline V gene data show CDR1 as SNHLY and CDR2 as FYNNEI. CDR3 length: 11 residues. The V gene lost 8 bases and the J gene lost 2 bases, with 5 bases spanning the gap. The CDR3 loop is CASSDTDTQYF. The CDR3 DNA sequence: TGTGCCAGCTCAGACACAGATACGCAGTATTTT.

V and J are TRBV6-5 and TRBJ2-7; 7 bases agree with TRBD1. The CDR3 runs to 13 residues. With V trimmed by 5 bases and J by 4 bases, 5 bases remained unmatched. Germline V gives CDR1 MNHEY, CDR2 SVGAGI. As DNA, the CDR3 is TGTGCCAGCAGTAAGGGACAGCGGTACGAGCAGTACTTC. Translating gives CASSKGQRYEQYF.

V is TRBV10-3 and J is TRBJ2-2; TRBD1 aligns across 8 bases. With V trimmed by 3 bases and J by 0 bases, 9 bases remained unmatched. Germline V gene lookup returns CDR1 ENHRY and CDR2 SYGVKD. CDR3 length: 18 amino acids. CDR3 amino acids: CAISDGDRKVANTGELFF. The CDR3 coding sequence is TGTGCCATCAGTGACGGGGACAGGAAGGTCGCGAACACCGGGGAGCTGTTTTTT.

This chain connects TRBV18 to TRBJ1-3, with D unresolved. The CDR3 has 14 amino acids. Germline CDR1 reads KGHSH; CDR2 reads LQKENI. V was clipped by 2 bases and J by 6 bases, with 11 bases between them. The CDR3 DNA reads TGTGCCAGCTCACCAGCGGTCACGACAAACACCATATATTTT. This translates into CASSPAVTTNTIYF.

The CDR3 DNA is TGTGCCAGCAGCCCACCGGGACAGGGGTCGCGGGAGCAGTACTTC. This sequence encodes CASSPPGQGSREQYF. V is TRBV5-5 and J is TRBJ2-7; 10 nucleotides line up with TRBD1. This CDR3 has 15 amino acids. CDR1 is SGHKS, CDR2 YYEKEE, per germline (reference sequence). After removal of 4 bases from V and 7 bases from J, the junction contained 11 bases not matched to a gene.

The chain has TRBV7-3 and TRBJ2-7, with TRBD2 as a possible D gene (5 bases). V lost 5 bases and J 1 base, leaving 12 bases between the germline ends. The germline V gene encodes CDR1 SGHTA and CDR2 FQGTGA. This CDR3 comprises 14 residues. The CDR3 sequence: CASSQSSGSYEQYF. CDR3 nucleotides: TGTGCCAGCAGCCAGTCGAGCGGATCCTACGAGCAGTACTTC.

The table lists this clone with a few counts. The chain joins TRBV30 to TRBJ1-4; TRBD1 is a possible D gene (5 bases). The CDR3 is made up of 14 amino acids. Germline CDR1 reads GTSNPN; CDR2 reads SVGIG (reference sequence). Trimming left V 5 bases short and J 0 bases short, with 10 bases between. The CDR3 sequence: CAWGRQTTNEKLFF. In DNA form, the CDR3 reads TGTGCCTGGGGGAGACAGACAACTAATGAAAAACTGTTTTTT.

The CDR3 DNA reads as TGTGCCACCAGAGGACAGGGGACTGAAGCTTTCTTT. This sequence encodes CATRGQGTEAFF. The chain combines TRBV24-1 with TRBJ1-1; 9 bases line up with TRBD1. CDR3 length: 12 amino acids. CDR1 and CDR2 from the germline V gene are KGHDR and SFDVKD. V was clipped by 7 bases and J by 5 bases; unmatched bases: 1.

The rearrangement uses TRBV7-9 and TRBJ2-7; D gene uncertain. CDR1 is SEHNR and CDR2 is FQNEAQ in the germline V gene (reference sequence). Between the trimmed V and J ends, which lost 3 bases and 5 bases, there was a span of 11 bases. CDR3 size: 13 residues. The CDR3 sequence is CASSFTVLDEQYF. The CDR3 DNA is TGTGCCAGCAGCTTTACCGTACTGGACGAGCAGTACTTC.